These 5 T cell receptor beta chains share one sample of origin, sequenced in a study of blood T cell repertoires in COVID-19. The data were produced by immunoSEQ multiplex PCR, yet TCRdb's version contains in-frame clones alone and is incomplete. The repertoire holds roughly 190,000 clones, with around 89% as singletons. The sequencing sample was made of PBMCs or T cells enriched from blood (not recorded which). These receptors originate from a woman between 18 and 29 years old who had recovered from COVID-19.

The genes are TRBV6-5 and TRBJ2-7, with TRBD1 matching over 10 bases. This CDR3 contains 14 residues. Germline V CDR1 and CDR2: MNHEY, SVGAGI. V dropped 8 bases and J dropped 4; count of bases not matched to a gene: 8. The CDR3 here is CASGYPGQGYEQYF. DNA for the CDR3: TGTGCCAGCGGCTATCCGGGACAGGGGTACGAGCAGTACTTC.

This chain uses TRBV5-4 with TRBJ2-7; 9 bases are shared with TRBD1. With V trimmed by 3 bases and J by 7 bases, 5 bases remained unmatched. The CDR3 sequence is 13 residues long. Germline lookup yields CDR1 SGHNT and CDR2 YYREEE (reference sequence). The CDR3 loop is CASSYGQGREQYF. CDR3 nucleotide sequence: TGTGCCAGCAGCTACGGACAGGGGCGTGAGCAGTACTTC.

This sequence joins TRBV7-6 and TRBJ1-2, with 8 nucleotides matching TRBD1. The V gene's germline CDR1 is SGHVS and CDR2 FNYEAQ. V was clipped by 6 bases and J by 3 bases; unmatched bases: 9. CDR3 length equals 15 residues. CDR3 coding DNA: TGTGCCAGCAGTCTTATATCGACAGGGGACTATGGCTACACCTTC. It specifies CASSLISTGDYGYTF.

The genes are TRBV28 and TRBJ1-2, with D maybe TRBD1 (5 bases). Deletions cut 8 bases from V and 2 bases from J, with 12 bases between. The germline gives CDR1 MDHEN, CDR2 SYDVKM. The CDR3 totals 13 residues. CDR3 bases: TGTGCCAGCTCCTTACAGGAAAACTATGGCTACACCTTC. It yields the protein CASSLQENYGYTF.

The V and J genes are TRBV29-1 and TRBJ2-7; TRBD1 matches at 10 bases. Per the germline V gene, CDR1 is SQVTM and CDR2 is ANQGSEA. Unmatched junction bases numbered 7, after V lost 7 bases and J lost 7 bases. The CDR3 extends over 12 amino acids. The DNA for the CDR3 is TGCAGCGCCTGGGACAGGGGACGTGAGCAGTACTTC. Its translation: CSAWDRGREQYF.